One and the same sample provided the 14 T cell receptor beta chains below, sequenced in a study of brain T cells in children with intractable seizures. Assay used: immunoSEQ multiplex PCR; TCRdb lists only in-frame clones, some missing. In the table there are around 38,000 clones, 80% to 95% of which are singletons. The material sequenced was peripheral blood, taken at surgery. These TCRs come from a girl aged 2-10 years with tuberous sclerosis and intractable seizures.

This rearrangement joins TRBV5-1 to TRBJ2-3; no firm D call. The CDR3 extends over 12 amino acids. The germline V and J ends were trimmed by 3 bases and 0 bases, with 2 bases remaining between them. Germline V gene lookup returns CDR1 SGHRS and CDR2 YFSETQ. The chain's CDR3 is CASSSSTDTQYF. CDR3 nucleotide sequence: TGCGCCAGCAGCTCTAGCACAGATACGCAGTATTTT.

The rearrangement joins TRBV4-1 to TRBJ1-5; 9 nucleotides align to TRBD1. The V and J ends lost 1 base and 7 bases, in that order; junction bases with no gene match: 2. Germline V gene lookup returns CDR1 MGHRA and CDR2 YSYEKL. The CDR3 has 14 amino acids. CDR3 bases: TGCGCCAGCAGCCAAGGGGGGACAGGGCAGCCCCAGCATTTT. It yields the protein CASSQGGTGQPQHF.

The chain links TRBV2 to TRBJ1-5; the D gene is possibly TRBD1 (6 bases). The V end lost 5 bases, the J end lost 7 bases, and 15 bases lay between the germline ends. This CDR3 contains 14 residues. CDR1 is SNHLY and CDR2 is FYNNEI in the germline V gene. In DNA form, the CDR3 reads TGTGCCAGCAGTCGGGAGGGGGAGGAGCAGCCCCAGCATTTT. Translating it yields CASSREGEEQPQHF.

The CDR3 sequence is CASSKALRGGGRTDTQYF. The CDR3 DNA follows: TGTGCCAGCAGCAAAGCGCTTCGGGGCGGGGGCCGCACAGATACGCAGTATTTT. The rearrangement links TRBV21-1 to TRBJ2-3; TRBD2 is the table's D call, not checked against the DNA. TRBV21-1 is annotated as a pseudogene. The CDR3 extends over 18 amino acids.

This chain joins TRBV2 and TRBJ2-5; D is uncertain. Per germline, CDR1 SNHLY and CDR2 FYNNEI. The CDR3 spans 12 residues. The V gene lost 4 bases and the J gene lost 2 bases, with 5 bases spanning the gap. The CDR3 DNA sequence: TGTGCCAGCAGTGTCACGCAAGAGACCCAGTACTTC. Translating gives CASSVTQETQYF.

The rearrangement joins TRBV7-9 to TRBJ2-6; tentatively, D is TRBD1 or TRBD2 (5 bases each). Germline loops: CDR1 SEHNR, CDR2 FQNEAQ (reference sequence). The CDR3 is 19 amino acids. The V and J ends lost 3 bases and 0 bases respectively, with 18 bases between them. In nucleotides, the CDR3 is TGTGCCAGCAGCTTTTGGGGCGCGCGGGTACCCTCTGGGGCCAACGTCCTGACTTTC. This sequence encodes CASSFWGARVPSGANVLTF.

This rearrangement joins TRBV5-1 to TRBJ2-3, with D perhaps matching TRBD2 (6 bases). The CDR3 is 15 amino acids. Per germline, CDR1 SGHRS and CDR2 YFSETQ. The V end was cut by 2 bases, the J end by 6 bases, with 16 bases between. The CDR3 bases are TGCGCCAGCAGCTTCGGAGGGCCCAGGCTGGATACGCAGTATTTT. Its protein product is CASSFGGPRLDTQYF.

V is TRBV2 and J is TRBJ1-4, with a tentative D call TRBD1 (5 bases). V lost 6 bases, J lost 3 bases, and 11 bases lay in between. CDR3 length equals 14 residues. CDR1 and CDR2 (germline): SNHLY, FYNNEI. CDR3 DNA sequence: TGTGCCAGCAGGGCGGGACGGTCTAATGAAAAACTGTTTTTT. Its protein product is CASRAGRSNEKLFF.

The chain combines TRBV19 with TRBJ1-1, with D perhaps TRBD1 (5 bases). Trimming left V 4 bases short and J 11 bases short, with 14 bases between. CDR3 length: 12 residues. Germline-derived CDR1 and CDR2 are LNHDA and SQIVND (reference sequence). The CDR3 protein is CASSRGEGKAFF. In nucleotides, the CDR3 is TGTGCCAGTAGTAGGGGGGAGGGTAAGGCTTTCTTT.

CDR3 nucleotide sequence: TGTGCCAGCAGCCCAGACAGGGAAGAGACCCAGTACTTC. It is translated as CASSPDREETQYF. The chain links TRBV5-8 to TRBJ2-5; 7 nucleotides match TRBD1. The V and J ends lost 4 bases and 3 bases, in that order; junction bases with no gene match: 3. Per germline, CDR1 SGHTS and CDR2 YDEGEE. This CDR3 comprises 13 residues.

This chain links TRBV5-6 with TRBJ2-5; D might be TRBD1 (6 bases). CDR1 and CDR2 (germline): SGHDT, YYEEEE. The CDR3 contains 13 residues. Trimming pared 1 base from V and 2 bases from J, leaving 6 bases between. CDR3 loop: CASSLQGQETQYF. CDR3 DNA: TGTGCCAGCAGCTTGCAGGGGCAAGAGACCCAGTACTTC.

DNA for the CDR3: TGCGCCAGCAGCTTGACAGGGGCCAATGAAAAACTGTTTTTT. Translating it yields CASSLTGANEKLFF. This rearrangement joins TRBV5-1 to TRBJ1-4; the match to TRBD1 covers 7 bases. The ends lost 1 base at V and 5 bases at J; junction bases unmatched: 2. This CDR3 is built from 14 residues. Germline V lookup: CDR1 SGHRS, CDR2 YFSETQ.

This clone was found a few times. The rearrangement uses TRBV19 and TRBJ2-7; 7 bases match TRBD1. CDR1 and CDR2 (germline): LNHDA, SQIVND (reference sequence). This CDR3 is built from 14 residues. V lost 4 bases, J lost 1 base, and 4 bases stayed unmatched. CDR3 coding DNA: TGTGCCAGTAGTAGTCCCAGGGGGTCCTACGAGCAGTACTTC. This sequence encodes CASSSPRGSYEQYF.

V usage is TRBV28 and J usage is TRBJ2-7; maybe TRBD1 (5 bases). The CDR3 covers 12 residues. Germline V CDR1 and CDR2: MDHEN, SYDVKM. Trimming removed 5 bases at V and 5 bases at J, with 10 bases between. The CDR3 loop is CASSRGFHEQYF. CDR3 DNA: TGTGCCAGCAGTAGGGGTTTTCACGAGCAGTACTTC.